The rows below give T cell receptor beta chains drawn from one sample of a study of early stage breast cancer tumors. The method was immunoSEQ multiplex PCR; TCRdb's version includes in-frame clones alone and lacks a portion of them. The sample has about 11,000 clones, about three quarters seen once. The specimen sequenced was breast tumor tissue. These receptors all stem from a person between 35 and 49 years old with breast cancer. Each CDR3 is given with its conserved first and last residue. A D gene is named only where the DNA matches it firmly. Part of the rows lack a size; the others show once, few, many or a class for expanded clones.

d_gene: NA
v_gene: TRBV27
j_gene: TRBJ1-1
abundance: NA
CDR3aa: CASSLLGGFGTEAFF
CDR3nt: TGTGCCAGCAGTTTATTAGGAGGGTTCGGCACTGAAGCTTTCTTT

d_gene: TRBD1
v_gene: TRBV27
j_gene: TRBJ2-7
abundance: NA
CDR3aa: CASSLKGAHEQYF
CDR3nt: TGTGCCAGCAGTTTAAAGGGGGCCCACGAGCAGTACTTC

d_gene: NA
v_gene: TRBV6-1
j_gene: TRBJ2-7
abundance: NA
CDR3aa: CASSLDWARQYF
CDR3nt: TGTGCCAGCAGCTTGGACTGGGCGCGGCAGTACTTC

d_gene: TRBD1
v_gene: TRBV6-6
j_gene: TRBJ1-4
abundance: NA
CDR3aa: CASRRTGEIEKLFF
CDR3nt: TGTGCCAGCAGAAGGACAGGGGAGATCGAAAAACTGTTTTTT

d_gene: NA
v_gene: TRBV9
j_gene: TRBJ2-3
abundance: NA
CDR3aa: CASSVGLRTDTQYF
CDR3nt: TGTGCCAGCAGCGTTGGGCTTCGCACAGATACGCAGTATTTT

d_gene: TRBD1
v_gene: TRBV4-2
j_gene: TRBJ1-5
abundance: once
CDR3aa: CASSQATDRANQPQHF
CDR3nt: TGTGCCAGCAGCCAAGCTACCGACAGGGCGAATCAGCCCCAGCATTTT

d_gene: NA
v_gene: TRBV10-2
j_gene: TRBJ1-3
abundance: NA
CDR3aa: CASAEQRRNTIYF
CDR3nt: TGCGCCAGCGCTGAACAGAGAAGAAACACCATATATTTT

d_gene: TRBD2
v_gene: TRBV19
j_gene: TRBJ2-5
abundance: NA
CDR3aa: CASSTRQFLSKREWETQYF
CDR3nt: TGTGCCAGTAGTACCAGACAGTTCCTCTCCAAGCGGGAGTGGGAGACCCAGTACTTC

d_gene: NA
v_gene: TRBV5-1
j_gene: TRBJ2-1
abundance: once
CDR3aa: CASSLEVSRRFYNEQFF
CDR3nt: TGCGCCAGCAGCTTGGAGGTATCGCGGAGATTCTACAATGAGCAGTTCTTC

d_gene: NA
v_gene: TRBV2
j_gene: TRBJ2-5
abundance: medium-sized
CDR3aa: CASSDLQETQYF
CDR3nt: TGTGCCAGCAGTGACCTCCAAGAGACCCAGTACTTC

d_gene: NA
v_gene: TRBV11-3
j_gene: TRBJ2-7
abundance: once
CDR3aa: CASSQPGRSIYEQYF
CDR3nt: TGTGCCAGCAGCCAACCGGGACGCAGCATATACGAGCAGTACTTC

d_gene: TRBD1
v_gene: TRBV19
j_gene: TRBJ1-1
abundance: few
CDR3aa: CASSPQTGSTEAFF
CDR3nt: TGTGCCAGTAGTCCCCAGACAGGGTCCACTGAAGCTTTCTTT

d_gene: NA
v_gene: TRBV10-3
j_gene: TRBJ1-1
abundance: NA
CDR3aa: CAISEAGPGMNTEAFF
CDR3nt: TGTGCCATCAGTGAAGCCGGACCGGGCATGAACACTGAAGCTTTCTTT

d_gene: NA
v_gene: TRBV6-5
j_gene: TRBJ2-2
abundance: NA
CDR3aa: CASSTQGLHPGELFF
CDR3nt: TGTGCCAGCAGTACCCAGGGACTCCATCCCGGGGAGCTGTTTTTT

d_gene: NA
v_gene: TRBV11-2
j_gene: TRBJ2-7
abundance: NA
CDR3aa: CASSLIDEQYF
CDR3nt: TGTGCCAGCAGCTTAATAGACGAGCAGTACTTC

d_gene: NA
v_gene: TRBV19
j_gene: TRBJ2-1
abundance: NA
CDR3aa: CASSHTGSGEQFF
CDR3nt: TGTGCCAGTAGTCATACAGGGTCGGGTGAGCAGTTCTTC

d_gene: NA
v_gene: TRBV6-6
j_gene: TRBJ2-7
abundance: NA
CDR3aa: CASSTRASGYEQYF
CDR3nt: TGTGCCAGCAGTACACGGGCCTCTGGGTACGAGCAGTACTTC

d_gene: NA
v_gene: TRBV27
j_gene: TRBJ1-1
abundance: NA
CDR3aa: CASSSPGVVNTEAFF
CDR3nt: TGTGCCAGCAGTTCCCCGGGGGTGGTGAACACTGAAGCTTTCTTT

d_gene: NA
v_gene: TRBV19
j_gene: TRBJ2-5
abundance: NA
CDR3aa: CASSIAVLSSRRAGETQYF
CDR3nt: TGTGCCAGTAGTATAGCCGTACTATCTTCTAGGAGGGCCGGAGAGACCCAGTACTTC

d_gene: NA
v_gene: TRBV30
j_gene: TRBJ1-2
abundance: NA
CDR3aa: CAWSRSQGVGYTF
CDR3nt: TGTGCCTGGAGTCGCTCGCAGGGAGTCGGCTACACCTTC

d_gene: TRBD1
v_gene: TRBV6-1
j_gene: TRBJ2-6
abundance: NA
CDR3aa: CASSDHGQVGANVLTF
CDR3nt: TGTGCCAGCAGTGACCATGGACAGGTTGGGGCCAACGTCCTGACTTTC

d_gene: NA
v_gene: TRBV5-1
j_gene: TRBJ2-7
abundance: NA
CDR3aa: CASSLDSRAYEQYF
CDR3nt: TGCGCCAGCAGCTTGGACTCCAGGGCCTACGAGCAGTACTTC

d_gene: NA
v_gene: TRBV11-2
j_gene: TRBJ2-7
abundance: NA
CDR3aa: CASSSRGPNYEQYF
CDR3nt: TGTGCCAGCAGCTCTCGAGGACCTAATTACGAGCAGTACTTC

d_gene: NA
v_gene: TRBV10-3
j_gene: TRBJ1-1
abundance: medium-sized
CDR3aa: CAISVSTVMNTEAFF
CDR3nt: TGTGCCATCAGTGTGTCGACAGTCATGAACACTGAAGCTTTCTTT

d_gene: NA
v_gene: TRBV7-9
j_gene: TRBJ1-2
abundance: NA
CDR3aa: CASSLDVRRAYGYTF
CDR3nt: TGTGCCAGCAGCTTAGACGTGAGGCGAGCCTATGGCTACACCTTC

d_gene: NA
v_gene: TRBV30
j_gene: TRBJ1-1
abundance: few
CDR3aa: CAWSVGGTPAFF
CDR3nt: TGTGCCTGGAGTGTTGGAGGGACCCCAGCTTTCTTT

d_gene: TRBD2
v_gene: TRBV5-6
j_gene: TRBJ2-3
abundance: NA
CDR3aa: CASSQGLAGGPSTDTQYF
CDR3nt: TGTGCCAGCAGCCAAGGACTAGCGGGAGGGCCTAGCACAGATACGCAGTATTTT

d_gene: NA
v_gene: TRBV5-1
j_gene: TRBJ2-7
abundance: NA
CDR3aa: CASSLGARSYEQYF
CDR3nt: TGCGCCAGCAGCTTGGGAGCTCGATCCTACGAGCAGTACTTC

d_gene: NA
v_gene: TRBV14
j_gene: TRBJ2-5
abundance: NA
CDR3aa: CASSQGARETQYF
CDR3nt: TGTGCCAGCAGCCAAGGAGCGAGAGAGACCCAGTACTTC

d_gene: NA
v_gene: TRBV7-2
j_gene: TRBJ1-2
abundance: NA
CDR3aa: CASEGANYGYTF
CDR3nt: TGTGCCAGCGAGGGAGCTAACTATGGCTACACCTTC

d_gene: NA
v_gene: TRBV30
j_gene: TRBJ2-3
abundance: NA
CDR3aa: CAWSVRADTQYF
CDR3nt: TGTGCCTGGAGCGTGAGGGCGGATACGCAGTATTTT

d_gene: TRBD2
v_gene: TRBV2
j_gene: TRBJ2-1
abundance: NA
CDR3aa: CASSGGASGENEQFF
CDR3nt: TGTGCCAGCAGTGGAGGGGCTAGCGGGGAAAATGAGCAGTTCTTC

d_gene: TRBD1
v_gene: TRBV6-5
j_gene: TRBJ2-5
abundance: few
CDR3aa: CASSYSRAGGGETQYF
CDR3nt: TGTGCCAGCAGTTACTCCCGGGCAGGGGGCGGAGAGACCCAGTACTTC

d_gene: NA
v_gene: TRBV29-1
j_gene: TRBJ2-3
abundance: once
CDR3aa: CSVAVGGDTQYF
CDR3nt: TGCAGCGTTGCTGTTGGGGGGGATACGCAGTATTTT

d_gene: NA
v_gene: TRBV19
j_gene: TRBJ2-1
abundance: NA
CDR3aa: CASIPDGGSSYNEQFF
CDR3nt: TGTGCCAGTATCCCCGACGGCGGTAGCTCCTACAATGAGCAGTTCTTC

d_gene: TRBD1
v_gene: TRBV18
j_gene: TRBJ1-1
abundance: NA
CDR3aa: CASSLGTGGTEAFF
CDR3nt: TGTGCCAGCTCACTAGGGACAGGCGGCACTGAAGCTTTCTTT

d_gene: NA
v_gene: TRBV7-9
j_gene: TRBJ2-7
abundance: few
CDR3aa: CASSLQSDEQYF
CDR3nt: TGTGCCAGCAGCTTACAGTCGGACGAGCAGTACTTC

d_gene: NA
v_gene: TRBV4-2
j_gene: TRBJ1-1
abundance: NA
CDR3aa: CASSQPGQYITEAFF
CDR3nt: TGTGCCAGCAGCCAACCGGGACAATATATTACTGAAGCTTTCTTT